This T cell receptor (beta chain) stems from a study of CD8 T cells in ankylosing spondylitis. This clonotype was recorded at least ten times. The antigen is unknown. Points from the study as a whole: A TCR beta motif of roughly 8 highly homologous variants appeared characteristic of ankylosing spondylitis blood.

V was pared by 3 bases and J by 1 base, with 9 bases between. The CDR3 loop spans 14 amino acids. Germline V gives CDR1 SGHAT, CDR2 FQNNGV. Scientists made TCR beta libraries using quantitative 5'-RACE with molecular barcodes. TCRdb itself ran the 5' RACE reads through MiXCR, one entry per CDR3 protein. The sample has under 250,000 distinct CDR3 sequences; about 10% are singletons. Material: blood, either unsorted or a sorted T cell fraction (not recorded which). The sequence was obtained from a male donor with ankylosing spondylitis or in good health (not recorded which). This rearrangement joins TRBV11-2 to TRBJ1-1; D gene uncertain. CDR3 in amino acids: CASSLTSANTEAFF. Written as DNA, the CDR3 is TGTGCCAGCAGCTTGACCTCGGCGAACACTGAAGCTTTCTTT.